This TCR beta chain was captured in a study of cytomegalovirus exposure and HLA in healthy donors. Study-level results: HLA alleles showed associations with 15,000 to 20,000 TCR beta sequences in a later analysis, at a 0.05 false discovery rate.

Regarding this clone: The antigen remains undetermined.

Nominal health characterized the donors when sampled, though unrecorded immune exposures were likely. 13 Jbeta primers and 60 Vbeta primers were used for the PCR. Libraries were prepared by immunoSEQ multiplex PCR; TCRdb keeps only in-frame clonotypes and omits some of them. The sample consists of 90,000 to 110,000 clones, 10% to 15% of them appearing once. V shed 6 bases and J 6 bases; nucleotides not matched to a gene: 1. CDR1 and CDR2 (germline): MNHNS, SASEGT. The CDR3 covers 14 residues. The sample comprised PBMCs. J is TRBJ1-6 and V is TRBV6-1; 11 nucleotides line up with TRBD1. The clonotype comes from a man aged 35-49 years in good health and CMV-seropositive. CDR3 nucleotide sequence: TGTGCCAGCAGGGGGACAGGGGGTAATTCACCCCTCCACTTT. Translation: CASRGTGGNSPLHF.